The present entry profiles one TCR beta chain with its context. Its antigen is not known. Sequencing was preceded by expansion of antigen-specific CD4+ T cells with viral peptide pools in the ViraFEST assay. CD4+ T cell isolation took place after 10 days of culture. Nucleocapsid antibodies were negative in the vaccine recipients, who had never had SARS-CoV-2 infection. With around 10 ug/ml peptides and roughly 11 IU/ml IL-2, 2 million or so PBMC per well were cultured. Cultures had half their medium replaced with IL-2 medium on days 3 and 7. This sample is part of a study of vaccination effects on CD4 cells after COVID-19. Using immunoSEQ multiplex PCR, the repertoire was profiled, and TCRdb retains in-frame clones only, with some absent. This sample yields 20,000 to 25,000 clones, of which roughly four fifths are seen a single time; roughly a fifth belongs to the top ten. Study-level results: Clones of infection and vaccine origin contracted markedly late after vaccination.

Germline V lookup: CDR1 SGHRS, CDR2 YFSETQ. The V segment lost 6 bases and the J segment 6 bases; nucleotides outside the gene matches: 6. The CDR3 is 14 residues long. The receptor's source is a human donor who received a COVID-19 vaccine. The gene calls are TRBV5-1 and TRBJ2-1; 10 bases map to TRBD2. This specimen was CD4+ T cells from PBMCs cultured with HCoV-NL63 spike peptides, taken before COVID-19 vaccination. The CDR3 sequence is CASIDKRGGNEQFF. In nucleotides, the CDR3 is TGCGCCAGCATTGACAAGCGGGGGGGCAATGAGCAGTTCTTC.